A selection of T cell receptor beta chains follows, all from one sample in a study of PD-1 blockade in classical Hodgkin lymphoma. Sequencing used immunoSEQ multiplex PCR; TCRdb keeps in-frame clones, though not all of them. The repertoire has about 27,000 clones, about four fifths of them found once; the top ten carry roughly 33%. Material: peripheral blood mononuclear cells (PBMCs), obtained before the second cycle of nivolumab. These TCRs come from a human donor with classical Hodgkin lymphoma. CDR3s leave out the opening cysteine and the closing phenylalanine or tryptophan. Rows may omit the clone size; those that give it use once, few, many or a size class.

clone_size	v_call	cdr3_aa
-	TRBV9	ASSVNSHTGELF
few	TRBV2	ASRGRGTEKLF
-	TRBV4-2	ASSRVGGQGNPAQH
few	TRBV10-3	AISGGTGEQPQH
-	TRBV10-3	AISESSGGAVKQY
-	TRBV28	ASRPSGGVETQY
-	TRBV5-1	ASSSTYNEQF
-	TRBV4-3	ASSQDRTSDKQF
-	TRBV6-6	ASSYLDSNQPQH
-	TRBV28	ASSLQGVVEKLF
-	TRBV27	ASSLGSVGTEAF
-	TRBV11-3	ASSLESSGDTQY
-	TRBV7-9	ASRLQVGNTIY
-	TRBV14	ASSQVGASSYNEQF
-	TRBV7-2	ASSLQGRVAF
-	TRBV5-4	ASSLEGTTTEAF
-	TRBV9	ASSEDTNGSPLH
-	TRBV15	ATSRNLPGRTDTQY
-	TRBV5-4	ASRGPGLAGGHNEQF
-	TRBV7-6	ASSLNTGGTDTQY
-	TRBV7-7	ASSLDGNYNEQF
-	TRBV18	ASSRGSQGVETQY
-	TRBV7-9	ASSLALRGYGYT
-	TRBV5-4	ASRLEAGGPYEQY
-	TRBV27	ASSLGQETQY
-	TRBV19	ASSLSGGGTDTQY
-	TRBV18	ASSPKGETQY
-	TRBV7-2	ASSFQEYTEAF
-	TRBV5-6	ASSVLTGEQETQY
-	TRBV28	ASSDRDRDSGYT
-	TRBV9	ASSVSGQRNTEAF
-	TRBV11-1	ASSLARALRETQY
-	TRBV6-5	ASRGTGNYGYT
-	TRBV6-5	ASSLTSGRETQY
-	TRBV28	ASSLLQGAEKLF
-	TRBV27	ASSLWLLAGRSNTGELF
once	TRBV18	ASSDGQSTEAF
-	TRBV19	ASSTGTSGGREQF
-	TRBV2	ASRRDGRNSPLH
once	TRBV7-6	ASSLVGTDMNTEAF
-	TRBV27	ASSPEGRGQPQH
-	TRBV4-3	ASSQDVGNEQY
-	TRBV2	ASSLSGGLTDTQY
-	TRBV6-4	ASSVSGGNEQF
-	TRBV28	ASSSGQVSYEQY
-	TRBV7-9	ASSMPPGAGGTGELF
-	TRBV7-2	ASSLVWGSAGRTGELF
-	TRBV9	ASSVARVSTGRTYEQY
-	TRBV14	ASSPLGGRGEQF
-	TRBV6-5	ASSTDGYT
medium-sized	TRBV30	AWRVPDRMNTEAF
-	TRBV2	ASRDVDPEKLF
-	TRBV28	ASSFSGGEAYGYT
-	TRBV18	ASSDGTGVYEQY
-	TRBV7-2	ASSLAAPGLRGYT
-	TRBV11-2	ASSSTRTGRAEQF
-	TRBV5-6	ASRQLSTGFTEAF
-	TRBV2	ASSGTPGGYGYT
-	TRBV19	ASSIIFLGATNEKLF